This T cell receptor beta chain stems from a study of T-cell reconstitution after alpha-beta-depleted transplantation in children. Unique molecular identifiers were incorporated into the prepared TCRbeta library. TCRdb reprocessed the PCR reads with MiXCR, giving one entry per CDR3 protein. The sample holds 640,000 or so distinct CDR3 sequences, around 17% seen once. This clonotype was found a few times. CDR1 is LGHNA, CDR2 YSLEER, per germline. Trimming shortened V by 0 bases and J by 6 bases, and 18 bases separated the two germline ends. This CDR3 spans 16 amino acids. The rearrangement uses TRBV4-3 and TRBJ2-7; possibly TRBD1 for D (5 bases). The sequence was obtained from a human donor who donated a stem cell graft to a child with acute myeloid leukemia. Sample: PBMCs from the stem cell graft donor, taken from the stem cell graft. CDR3 sequence reads: CASSQDPQGGFSEQYF. The CDR3 nucleotides are TGCGCCAGCAGCCAAGATCCCCAGGGTGGGTTCTCCGAGCAGTACTTC.